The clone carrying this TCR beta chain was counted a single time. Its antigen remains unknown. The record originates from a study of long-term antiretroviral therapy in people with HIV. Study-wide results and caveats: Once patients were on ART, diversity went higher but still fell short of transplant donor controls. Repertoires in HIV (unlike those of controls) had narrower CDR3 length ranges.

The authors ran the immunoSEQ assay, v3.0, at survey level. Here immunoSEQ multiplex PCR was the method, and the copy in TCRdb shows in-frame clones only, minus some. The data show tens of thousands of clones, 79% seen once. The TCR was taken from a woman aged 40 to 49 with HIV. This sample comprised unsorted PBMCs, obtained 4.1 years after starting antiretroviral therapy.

This CDR3 reads CASIGAGDTGELFF. In nucleotides, the CDR3 is TGTGCCAGTATAGGGGCAGGTGACACCGGGGAGCTGTTTTTT. V and J are TRBV19 and TRBJ2-2; possible D gene TRBD1, 5 bases. Trimming took 7 bases from V and 3 from J, leaving 12 bases between them. Germline V gives CDR1 LNHDA, CDR2 SQIVND (reference sequence). The CDR3 totals 14 residues.